The 15 T cell receptor beta chains reported below all come from one sample, sequenced in a study of vaccination effects on CD4 cells after COVID-19 (dated by TCRdb to about 2022). The library was produced with the immunoSEQ multiplex PCR assay. What TCRdb holds here is the immuneACCESS table cut down to in-frame rearrangements. Part of the clones is not present; checked against another copy, under half of the missing clones reflect an unresolved V gene, and the others are unexplained. For this sample the table gives some 59,000 clones, of which 65% to 90% were detected only once. More than 2% of the sample is in the top ten clones. These receptors have no known antigen. In the ViraFEST assay, PBMC were stimulated with viral peptide pools, and TCR sequencing was then used to find antigen-specific CD4+ T cell clonotypes based on their expansion. After 10 to 11 days of culture, CD4+ T cells were isolated with the EasySep CD4+ T cell isolation kit.

Sequenced material: CD4+ T cells from PBMCs cultured with HCoV-229E spike peptides, taken before COVID-19 vaccination. Taken with the paper, the label for cell subset or site translates to: HCoV-229E spike overlapping peptide pool stimulation. The origin of the receptors is a human donor who received a COVID-19 vaccine.

A single count supports this clone. This chain joins TRBV7-3 and TRBJ2-5; maybe TRBD1 (6 bases). The CDR3 runs to 14 residues. Trimming removed 5 bases from V and 10 bases from J, with 20 bases in between. Per germline, CDR1 SGHTA and CDR2 FQGTGA. Here the CDR3 reads CASSPQGNQWFQYF. For the CDR3, the DNA is TGTGCCAGCAGCCCCCAGGGGAACCAGTGGTTCCAGTACTTC.

This rearrangement joins TRBV5-8 to TRBJ2-5; the D is unclear. The germline V gene has CDR1 SGHTS and CDR2 YDEGEE. This CDR3 has 12 residues. V lost 0 bases and J lost 5, with 5 bases in between. CDR3 protein: CASSLDGETQYF. Written as DNA, the CDR3 is TGTGCCAGCAGCTTGGACGGGGAGACCCAGTACTTC.

This clone was seen only once. This chain joins TRBV5-1 and TRBJ2-1; 9 bases match TRBD1. The germline V gene encodes CDR1 SGHRS and CDR2 YFSETQ. This CDR3 is 15 amino acids long. The V and J ends lost 3 bases and 5 bases, in that order; junction bases with no gene match: 6. The CDR3 region has the DNA TGCGCCAGCAGCTCACAGGGGGCCATAGACAATGAGCAGTTCTTC. Protein: CASSSQGAIDNEQFF.

The chain has TRBV27 and TRBJ2-7, with a weak D call TRBD1 (6 bases). CDR3 length equals 15 residues. Germline V gene lookup returns CDR1 MNHEY and CDR2 SMNVEV (reference sequence). The germline V and J ends were trimmed by 0 bases and 2 bases, with 11 bases remaining between them. The DNA for the CDR3 is TGTGCCAGCAGTTTATCCCCGACAGGTACCTACGAGCAGTACGTC. It yields the protein CASSLSPTGTYEQYV.

This clone was counted once. The chain joins TRBV5-1 to TRBJ2-6; 9 bases match TRBD1. CDR1 and CDR2 (germline): SGHRS, YFSETQ. This CDR3 contains 17 residues. J gave up 2 bases and V 4 bases, and 7 bases lay outside the gene matches. The CDR3 sequence is CASSPRTGETGANVLTF. DNA for the CDR3: TGCGCCAGCAGCCCAAGGACAGGGGAGACTGGGGCCAACGTCCTGACTTTC.

The gene calls are TRBV6-5 and TRBJ2-3; D is unclear. V was cut by 2 bases and J by 0 bases, with 6 bases left in between. Germline loops: CDR1 MNHEY, CDR2 SVGAGI. This CDR3 has 14 amino acids. The CDR3 DNA is TGTGCCAGCAGTTACCGATTAAGCACAGATACGCAGTATTTT. Translated, it gives CASSYRLSTDTQYF.

This chain uses TRBV19 with TRBJ2-1, with a possible D match to TRBD2 (6 bases). Germline CDR1 reads LNHDA; CDR2 reads SQIVND (reference sequence). The CDR3 is 15 amino acids. The V end lost 3 bases, the J end lost 1 base, and 10 bases lay between the germline ends. This CDR3 is CASSISGGSYNEQFF. CDR3 nucleotides: TGTGCCAGTAGTATCTCCGGGGGTTCCTACAATGAGCAGTTCTTC.

This sequence joins TRBV28 and TRBJ2-7, with a tentative D call TRBD1 (6 bases). V was shortened by 4 bases and J by 3 bases, with 10 bases between the two germline ends. Germline V gene data show CDR1 as MDHEN and CDR2 as SYDVKM. CDR3 length: 13 residues. CDR3 sequence reads: CASSSDSLYEQYV. The DNA of the CDR3 is TGTGCCAGCAGTTCGGACAGCCTCTACGAGCAGTACGTC.

The chain employs TRBV24-1 and TRBJ2-1, with D perhaps matching TRBD2 (5 bases). The CDR3 loop spans 14 amino acids. From germline, CDR1 is KGHDR and CDR2 SFDVKD. V was shortened by 9 bases and J by 2 bases, with 13 bases between the two germline ends. DNA of the CDR3: TGTGCCACCGCACTAGGGCGGGCCTACAATGAGCAGTTCTTC. Encoded protein: CATALGRAYNEQFF.

V and J are TRBV24-1 and TRBJ2-1, with D possibly being TRBD2 (5 bases). V lost 7 bases, J lost 5 bases, and 17 bases lay in between. CDR3 length equals 15 residues. The germline V gene encodes CDR1 KGHDR and CDR2 SFDVKD. The CDR3: CATSPRGLSNNEQFF. The DNA of the CDR3 is TGTGCCACCAGCCCCCGGGGATTGTCTAACAATGAGCAGTTCTTC.

V and J are TRBV5-4 and TRBJ2-3; 7 bases are shared with TRBD2. Trimming cost V 6 bases and J 5 bases; bases outside gene matches: 12. The CDR3 contains 15 residues. CDR1 is SGHNT and CDR2 is YYREEE in the germline V gene (reference sequence). Written as DNA, the CDR3 is TGTGCCAGCACCTCCGGGGCGGGGGATAAAGATACGCAGTATTTT. Its translation is CASTSGAGDKDTQYF.

The rearrangement links TRBV29-1 to TRBJ2-3; D gene ambiguous. From germline, CDR1 is SQVTM and CDR2 ANQGSEA. V was shortened by 3 bases and J by 1 base, with 5 bases between the two germline ends. The CDR3 has 12 residues. Here the CDR3 DNA reads TGCAGCGTTGAGGACGGCACAGATACGCAGTATTTT. Its translation is CSVEDGTDTQYF.

This chain links TRBV27 with TRBJ1-3, with a possible D match to TRBD1 (5 bases). The CDR3 length is 14 residues. Trimming removed 7 bases at V and 4 bases at J, with 14 bases between. Germline CDR1 MNHEY, CDR2 SMNVEV (reference sequence). The CDR3 DNA follows: TGTGCCAGCAAAACACGGGGACCGGGAAACACCATATATTTT. This translates into CASKTRGPGNTIYF.

This clone was picked up a small number of times. The rearrangement uses TRBV2 and TRBJ2-7, with D unclear. Germline CDR1 and CDR2: SNHLY and FYNNEI. The V end lost 1 base, the J end lost 2 bases, and 9 bases lay between the germline ends. This CDR3 contains 14 residues. Here the CDR3 DNA reads TGTGCCAGCAGTGAAGATCAGGCGGCCTACGAGCAGTACGTC. This sequence encodes CASSEDQAAYEQYV.

The CDR3 DNA reads as TGTGCCAGCAGCCCTAGCAGGGGTACCGGGGAGCTGTTTTTT. Protein product: CASSPSRGTGELFF. The genes are TRBV5-4 and TRBJ2-2; D is possibly TRBD1 (6 bases). V was shortened by 4 bases and J by 5 bases, with 12 bases between the two germline ends. The V gene's germline CDR1 is SGHNT and CDR2 YYREEE (reference sequence). This CDR3 has 14 residues.